This T cell receptor (beta chain) emerged from a study of T cell changes during pregnancy in multiple sclerosis. Sequencing used immunoSEQ multiplex PCR; TCRdb keeps in-frame clones, though not all of them. This table holds over 60,000 clones, roughly 93% found once. V was shortened by 6 bases and J by 7 bases, with 10 bases between the two germline ends. This CDR3 spans 13 amino acids. CDR1 is SNHLY and CDR2 is FYNNEI in the germline V gene. This TCR derives from a female donor with multiple sclerosis, enrolled in a pregnancy study. The material was peripheral blood, obtained in the first trimester of pregnancy. This chain joins TRBV2 and TRBJ1-6; possibly TRBD1 for D (5 bases). The CDR3 loop is CASRQEGNSPLHF. The CDR3 bases are TGTGCCAGCAGGCAGGAGGGGAATTCACCCCTCCACTTT.